These T cell receptor beta chains were read from a single sample in a study of cytomegalovirus exposure and HLA in healthy donors. TCRdb's copy holds only in-frame clones and misses some; the assay was immunoSEQ multiplex PCR. The table includes roughly 330,000 clones, 75% to 90% detected once. Sequences were obtained from PBMCs. The receptors stem from a young woman in good health and CMV-seropositive. CDR3s include the opening cysteine and the closing phenylalanine or tryptophan. A D gene is named only where the DNA matches it firmly. Some rows have no size entry. The others give once, few or many, or a class for an expanded clone.

NA TRBJ2-5 NA TRBV15 CATSRDQGKETQYF TGTGCCACCAGCAGAGATCAGGGAAAAGAGACCCAGTACTTC
NA TRBJ1-4 TRBD1 TRBV4-1 CASSQPTGTGVEKLFF TGCGCCAGCAGCCAACCAACCGGGACAGGGGTTGAAAAACTGTTTTTT
NA TRBJ1-5 TRBD1 TRBV7-9 CASSLGDRGGNQPQHF TGTGCCAGCAGCTTGGGAGACAGGGGTGGCAATCAGCCCCAGCATTTT
NA TRBJ2-7 NA TRBV27 CASSLNLYEQYF TGTGCCAGCAGTTTGAACCTCTACGAGCAGTACTTC
NA TRBJ2-7 TRBD1 TRBV19 CASSPWDRWDEQYF TGTGCCAGTAGCCCTTGGGACAGGTGGGACGAGCAGTACTTC
NA TRBJ2-3 NA TRBV29-1 CSVEGLGAGSTDTQYF TGCAGCGTTGAGGGGCTTGGGGCAGGGAGCACAGATACGCAGTATTTT
NA TRBJ2-5 NA TRBV5-4 CASSAEETQYF TGTGCCAGCAGCGCAGAAGAGACCCAGTACTTC
NA TRBJ2-7 TRBD1 TRBV7-6 CASSLAPGQGYEQYF TGTGCCAGCAGCTTAGCACCGGGACAGGGGTACGAGCAGTACTTC
NA TRBJ2-1 NA TRBV27 CASSEGKEQFF TGTGCCAGCAGCGAAGGAAAGGAGCAGTTCTTC
NA TRBJ2-3 NA TRBV6-6 CASSGPFDTQYF TGTGCCAGCAGTGGCCCCTTCGATACGCAGTATTTT
NA TRBJ2-1 NA TRBV11-3 CASSLEVSSYNEQFF TGTGCCAGCAGCTTAGAGGTCAGCTCCTACAATGAGCAGTTCTTC
few TRBJ2-2 NA TRBV5-4 CASSLKAGELFF TGTGCCAGCAGCTTGAAGGCCGGGGAGCTGTTTTTT
few TRBJ2-7 TRBD1 TRBV30 CAWSVYQGALYEQYF TGTGCCTGGAGTGTATACCAGGGGGCCCTTTACGAGCAGTACTTC
NA TRBJ1-1 NA TRBV6-1 CASSEVGGITEAFF TGTGCCAGCAGTGAAGTTGGGGGAATCACTGAAGCTTTCTTT
NA TRBJ2-7 TRBD1 TRBV5-1 CASSWKTPLTGSSYEQYF TGCGCCAGCAGCTGGAAGACACCCTTGACAGGGTCGTCCTACGAGCAGTACTTC
NA TRBJ1-1 TRBD1 TRBV11-2 CASSPQGARITEAFF TGTGCCAGCAGCCCCCAGGGGGCCCGGATCACTGAAGCTTTCTTT
NA TRBJ1-5 NA TRBV6-1 CASSEPFGRWKDQPQHF TGTGCCAGCAGTGAACCCTTCGGACGGTGGAAGGATCAGCCCCAGCATTTT
once TRBJ2-1 TRBD2 TRBV2 CASRRDYPSGYNEQFF TGTGCCAGCAGACGGGACTACCCTTCGGGATACAATGAGCAGTTCTTC
NA TRBJ1-1 TRBD1 TRBV2 CASSEGETGSRKTEAFF TGTGCCAGCAGTGAAGGGGAGACAGGGTCCCGCAAGACTGAAGCTTTCTTT
NA TRBJ1-4 NA TRBV6-1 CASSEVWQGKLFF TGTGCCAGCAGTGAGGTTTGGCAGGGGAAACTGTTTTTT
NA TRBJ2-7 TRBD1 TRBV4-2 CASSQEPGTGGFRVGANYEQYF TGTGCCAGCAGCCAAGAGCCCGGGACAGGAGGGTTTCGAGTTGGGGCAAATTACGAGCAGTACTTC
NA TRBJ1-5 TRBD1 TRBV30 CAWSSPWDRKGTQPQHF TGTGCCTGGAGTTCTCCTTGGGACAGGAAGGGAACTCAGCCCCAGCATTTT
once TRBJ2-3 NA TRBV11-3 CASSLSRGTDTQYF TGTGCCAGCAGCTTATCCCGAGGCACAGATACGCAGTATTTT
NA TRBJ2-7 NA TRBV5-6 CASSSQGKEQYF TGTGCCAGCAGCTCCCAGGGTAAGGAACAGTACTTC
NA TRBJ2-3 TRBD2 TRBV6-4 CASSVAGSTDTQYF TGTGCCAGCAGTGTAGCGGGGTCCACAGATACGCAGTATTTT
NA TRBJ2-7 TRBD1 TRBV4-3 CASSPSIGTGGREQYF TGCGCCAGCAGCCCAAGTATCGGGACAGGGGGACGCGAGCAGTACTTC
many TRBJ1-2 NA TRBV21-1 CASSRHTGAPLGYTF TGTGCCAGCAGCAGACATACAGGGGCCCCCCTTGGCTACACCTTC
NA TRBJ2-5 NA TRBV27 CASSLIHQETQYF TGTGCCAGCAGTTTAATCCACCAAGAGACCCAGTACTTC
NA TRBJ2-1 NA TRBV13 CASSLLYNEQFF TGTGCCAGCAGCTTACTATACAATGAGCAGTTCTTC
NA TRBJ2-1 TRBD2 TRBV9 CASSVSHSGRGHEQFF TGTGCCAGCAGCGTATCGCATAGCGGGAGGGGGCATGAGCAGTTCTTC
NA TRBJ1-4 NA TRBV13 CASSSLNSATNEKLFF TGTGCCAGCAGCTCACTCAACAGTGCAACTAATGAAAAACTGTTTTTT
NA TRBJ1-1 TRBD1 TRBV5-1 CASSLRQGTGTEAFF TGCGCCAGCAGCTTACGGCAGGGGACAGGCACTGAAGCTTTCTTT
NA TRBJ2-3 NA TRBV29-1 CSVTQGTTDTQYF TGCAGCGTTACCCAGGGGACGACAGATACGCAGTATTTT
NA TRBJ1-5 NA TRBV15 CATSRDKGGTQPQHF TGTGCCACCAGCAGAGATAAAGGGGGAACTCAGCCCCAGCATTTT
many TRBJ1-5 NA TRBV6-1 CATSGVWDQPQHF TGTGCCACTTCAGGGGTTTGGGATCAGCCCCAGCATTTT
NA TRBJ1-2 NA TRBV15 CATSRERTAMNYGYTF TGTGCCACCAGCAGAGAGCGGACCGCCATGAACTATGGCTACACCTTC
few TRBJ2-7 TRBD2 TRBV19 CASSRVAGAYEQYF TGTGCCAGTAGTAGGGTAGCGGGAGCTTACGAGCAGTACTTC
NA TRBJ1-1 NA TRBV5-6 CASSANTEAFF TGTGCCAGCAGCGCGAACACTGAAGCTTTCTTT
NA TRBJ2-5 NA TRBV7-2 CASSLAVLSWETQYF TGTGCCAGCAGCTTAGCAGTCTTATCCTGGGAGACCCAGTACTTC
once TRBJ1-4 NA TRBV18 CATFRGQNEKLFF TGTGCCACCTTCCGGGGACAAAATGAAAAACTGTTTTTT
NA TRBJ2-1 TRBD2 TRBV11-2 CASSSLLAGDYNEQFF TGTGCCAGCAGCTCCTTACTAGCGGGGGACTACAATGAGCAGTTCTTC
NA TRBJ2-1 NA TRBV9 CASSVGTRGVAAYNEQFF TGTGCCAGCAGCGTAGGGACAAGGGGGGTAGCGGCTTACAATGAGCAGTTCTTC
NA TRBJ2-5 NA TRBV20-1 CSARTEETQYF TGCAGTGCTAGGACTGAAGAGACCCAGTACTTC
NA TRBJ1-1 NA TRBV7-3 CASSLGVGNTEAFF TGTGCCAGCAGCTTAGGGGTTGGGAACACTGAAGCTTTCTTT
NA TRBJ1-1 TRBD1 TRBV7-2 CASSLVQGLATEAFF TGTGCCAGCAGCTTAGTACAGGGGCTGGCCACTGAAGCTTTCTTT
NA TRBJ1-3 NA TRBV6-5 CASSLTRQQGNTIYF TGTGCCAGCAGCCTCACGCGGCAGCAAGGAAACACCATATATTTT
NA TRBJ1-2 NA TRBV5-1 CASSVGQNYGYTF TGCGCCAGCAGCGTAGGACAGAACTATGGCTACACCTTC
NA TRBJ2-1 TRBD2 TRBV6-6 CASKRTSGGSDEQFF TGTGCCAGCAAGCGGACTAGCGGGGGGTCGGATGAGCAGTTCTTC